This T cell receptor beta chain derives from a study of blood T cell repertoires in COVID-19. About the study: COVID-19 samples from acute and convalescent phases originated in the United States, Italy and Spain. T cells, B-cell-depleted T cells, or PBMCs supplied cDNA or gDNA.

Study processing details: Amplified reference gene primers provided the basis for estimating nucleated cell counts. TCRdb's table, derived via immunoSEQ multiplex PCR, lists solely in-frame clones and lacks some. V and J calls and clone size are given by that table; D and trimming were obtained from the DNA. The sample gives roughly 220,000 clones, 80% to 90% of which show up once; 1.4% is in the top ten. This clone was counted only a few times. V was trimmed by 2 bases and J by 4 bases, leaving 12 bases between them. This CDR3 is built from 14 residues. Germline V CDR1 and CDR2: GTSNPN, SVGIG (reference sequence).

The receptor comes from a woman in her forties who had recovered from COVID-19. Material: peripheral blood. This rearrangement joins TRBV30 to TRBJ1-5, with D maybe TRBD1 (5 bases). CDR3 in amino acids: CAWSTLGGNQPQHF. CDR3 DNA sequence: TGTGCCTGGAGTACACTCGGGGGGAATCAGCCCCAGCATTTT.